This T cell receptor (beta chain) was obtained from a study of blood T cell repertoires in COVID-19. In the original analysis: Using reference gene primer amplification, nucleated cell counts were estimated. The method was immunoSEQ multiplex PCR; TCRdb's version includes in-frame clones alone and lacks a portion of them. V and J calls and clone size are those listed in that table; D and trimming were worked out from the DNA. The sample shows some 82,000 clones, around 81% of them seen only once. Trimming at V came to 5 bases and at J to 7 bases, leaving 10 bases not matched to a gene. Germline assignment: CDR1 SGHAT and CDR2 FQNNGV. The CDR3 totals 16 residues.

The sample comprised peripheral blood. This clonotype originated in an elderly man with acute or convalescent COVID-19. The chain is built from TRBV11-2 and TRBJ2-2, with TRBD2 matching 10 bases. CDR3 coding DNA: TGTGCCAGCAGCGCAACCGGGACTAGCGTTGGCGGGGAGCTGTTTTTT. This encodes CASSATGTSVGGELFF.